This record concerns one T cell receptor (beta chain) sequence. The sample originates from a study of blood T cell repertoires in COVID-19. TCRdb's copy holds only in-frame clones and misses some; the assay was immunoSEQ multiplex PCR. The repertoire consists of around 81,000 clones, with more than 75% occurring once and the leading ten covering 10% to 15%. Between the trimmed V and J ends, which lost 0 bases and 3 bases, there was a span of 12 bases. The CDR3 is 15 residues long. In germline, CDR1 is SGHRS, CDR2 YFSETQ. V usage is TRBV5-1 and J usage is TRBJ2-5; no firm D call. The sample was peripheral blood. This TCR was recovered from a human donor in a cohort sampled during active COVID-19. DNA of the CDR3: TGCGCCAGCAGCTTGGGACTGGGTCCAAAAGAGACCCAGTACTTC. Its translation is CASSLGLGPKETQYF. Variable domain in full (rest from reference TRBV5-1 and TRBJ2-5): KAGVTQTPRYLIKTRGQQVTLSCSPISGHRSVSWYQQTPGQGLQFLFEYFSETQRNKGNFPGRFSGRQFSNSRSEMNVSTLELGDSALYLCASSLGLGPKETQYFGPGTRLLVL.